This note documents a single T cell receptor (beta chain) sequence. This clone was counted a few times. Its antigen is still unknown. Per-nucleotide qualities are absent, and no much larger clonotype sits a single base away. After removal of 7 bases from V and 4 bases from J, the junction retains 15 bases not matched to a gene. The CDR3 spans 16 residues, from the cysteine through the phenylalanine. Left in the record is the CDR3 DNA by itself, 48 bases read in frame from the first base. The germline V gene encodes CDR1 SGHKS and CDR2 YYEKEE (reference sequence). Library creation used the immunoSEQ multiplex PCR assay. Turning to the authors' computational methods: Richness and clonality were used to summarize the repertoires, and clones that significantly expanded or contracted between pre- and post-therapy samples were identified. TCRdb limited this immuneACCESS table to in-frame rearrangements with V and J called. A share of clones is missing; checked studies link under half to unresolved V genes, and the rest is unexplained. For V, J and clone size, that table is used; D and trimming come from the DNA. This sample comprises some 9,100 clones, approximately 75% of them detected only once. The ten largest clones capture roughly 3.2% of the sample.

The sample's time point label, decoded: at surgical resection after neoadjuvant nivolumab +/- ipilimumab. The samples were taken from NEOSTAR, a phase 2 randomized trial in operable NSCLC that tested neoadjuvant nivolumab or nivolumab plus ipilimumab, followed by surgery. The sample belongs to a study of neoadjuvant nivolumab and ipilimumab in lung cancer (dated by TCRdb to the early 2020s). In terms of the full investigation: Intravenous nivolumab was dosed at 3 mg/kg on days 1, 15 and 29, and in the combination arm ipilimumab 1 mg/kg was added on day 1 only. TCR repertoires in pretherapy (baseline) peripheral blood were compared with TCR repertoires in tumors resected at surgery after neoadjuvant immune checkpoint blockade. In the trial, around 43 patients with operable NSCLC were treated, of whom 23 were randomized to nivolumab monotherapy and around 20 to nivolumab plus ipilimumab. The major pathologic response (MPR) rate in the intention-to-treat population in each study arm was designated as the primary trial endpoint. Matched pretherapy and resected tumor pairs were analyzed for seven patients, of whom four received nivolumab and three received nivolumab plus ipilimumab. Results and caveats for the whole study, not just this receptor: No significant correlation was found between TCR clonality and pathologic tumor regression, and only one major-pathologic-response sample was available for the clonality analysis. Greater TCR richness and clonality were observed in resected tumors than in tumor-adjacent uninvolved lung, and increases were observed in more dual-therapy-treated tumors. From pretherapy to surgery, increases in tumor T-cell richness and clonality were observed in three of three dual-therapy tumors but in only two of four nivolumab-treated tumors. A small number of samples underwent TCR sequencing. A positive correlation was observed between pretherapy blood TCR richness and richness in tumors resected after neoadjuvant therapy (Spearman R of about 0.8).

Rearrangement joined TRBV5-5 to TRBJ2-7; 9 central nucleotides agree with TRBD1. Sequences were derived from tumor tissue, sampled after neoadjuvant nivolumab, alone or with ipilimumab, at or shortly before surgery. This clonotype was obtained from an adult with non-small cell lung cancer. The bases are TGTGCCAGCTCCCCTTCGACAGGGGGGTCGACGTACGAGCAGTACTTC. The resulting protein is CASSPSTGGSTYEQYF.